This TCR beta chain was sequenced during a study of blood T cell repertoires in COVID-19. Assay used: immunoSEQ multiplex PCR; TCRdb lists only in-frame clones, some missing. Seen here are about 210,000 clones, roughly 91% observed once, and the top ten hold 7% to 9%. Everyone who took part was 18 to 89 years old, and they came from fewer than 25 US areas. V lost 5 bases to trimming and J lost 0 bases, with 8 bases between them. There are 13 residues in the CDR3. Germline V gives CDR1 SEHNR, CDR2 FQNEAQ (reference sequence). This clone appeared once. Source material: PBMCs or T cells enriched from blood (not recorded which). V is TRBV7-9 and J is TRBJ2-7, with a weak D call TRBD1 (6 bases). The origin of this receptor is a man younger than 40 in a cohort exposed to, infected with or recovered from COVID-19 (not recorded which). This chain's CDR3 is CASSQGSSYEQYF. CDR3 DNA sequence: TGTGCCAGCAGCCAGGGGAGCTCCTACGAGCAGTACTTC.